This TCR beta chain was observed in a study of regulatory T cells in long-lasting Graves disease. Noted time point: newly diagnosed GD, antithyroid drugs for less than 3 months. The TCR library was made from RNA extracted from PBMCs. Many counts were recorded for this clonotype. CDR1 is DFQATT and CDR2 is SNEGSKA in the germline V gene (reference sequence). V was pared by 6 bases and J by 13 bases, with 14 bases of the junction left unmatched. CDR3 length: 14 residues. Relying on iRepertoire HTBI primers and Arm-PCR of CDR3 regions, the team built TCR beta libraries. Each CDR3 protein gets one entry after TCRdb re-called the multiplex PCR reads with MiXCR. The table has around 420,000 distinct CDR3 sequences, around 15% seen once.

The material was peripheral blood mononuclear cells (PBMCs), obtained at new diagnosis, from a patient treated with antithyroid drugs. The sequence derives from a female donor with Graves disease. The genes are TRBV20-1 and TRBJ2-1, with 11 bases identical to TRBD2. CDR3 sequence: CSAQLAGVEVDQFF. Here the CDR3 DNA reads TGCAGTGCACAACTAGCGGGAGTAGAGGTTGATCAGTTCTTC.